These T cell receptor beta chains were read from a single sample in a study of blood T cell repertoires in COVID-19. Measured with immunoSEQ multiplex PCR; TCRdb has only the in-frame clones, and not every one. The sample shows over 150,000 clones, about four fifths of them seen only once. Sequencing was carried out using peripheral blood. Receptors were obtained from a woman aged 55-70 years with acute or convalescent COVID-19. Each CDR3 is given with its conserved first and last residue. The D gene is left open where the match is weak. A row's size may be missing; if present it is once, few, many or a size class.

CDR3nt | CDR3aa | j_gene | v_gene | abundance | d_gene
TGTGCCAGCAGCCAAAAGGGGGTCGGGGAGCTGTTTTTT | CASSQKGVGELFF | TRBJ2-2 | TRBV3-1/TRBV3-2 | once | -
TGTGCCAGCAGACACTCTCGAGATACGGGTGAAAAACTGTTTTTT | CASRHSRDTGEKLFF | TRBJ1-4 | TRBV7-6 | - | -
TGTGCCAGCAGCCCCGATGGACTAGCCCAAGAGACCCAGTACTTC | CASSPDGLAQETQYF | TRBJ2-5 | TRBV3-1/TRBV3-2 | - | TRBD2
TGTGCCACCAGCAGAGTCGGGGACTTCAATAACTATGGCTACACCTTC | CATSRVGDFNNYGYTF | TRBJ1-2 | TRBV15 | - | -
TGTGCCAGCAGCGTAGCACTAGCGGGCACAGATACGCAGTATTTT | CASSVALAGTDTQYF | TRBJ2-3 | TRBV9 | - | TRBD2
TGTGCCAGCAGCTTAGACGGGGGGCGAGAGACCCAGTACTTC | CASSLDGGRETQYF | TRBJ2-5 | TRBV7-2 | few | -
TGTGCTAGTGCTACAAGCGGGGGGGCGGCTGAGCAGTTCTTC | CASATSGGAAEQFF | TRBJ2-1 | TRBV12-5 | - | TRBD2
TGTGCCAGCGGACAGGGGTTAACAAATTATAGCAATCAGCCCCAGCATTTT | CASGQGLTNYSNQPQHF | TRBJ1-5 | TRBV19 | - | TRBD1
TGCGCCAGCAGGTTTGGAGGGGCCGGGGAGCTGTTTTTT | CASRFGGAGELFF | TRBJ2-2 | TRBV10-2 | once | -
TGTGCTGTGACCCTTTGGGGCCCAACGAACACCGGGGAGCTGTTTTTT | CAVTLWGPTNTGELFF | TRBJ2-2 | TRBV2 | - | -
TGTGCCAGCAGCACCCCAGCGGTCTGGGTAAGGAATTCACCCCTCCACTTT | CASSTPAVWVRNSPLHF | TRBJ1-6 | TRBV28 | - | -
TGTGCCAGCAGTTATGACACGAACTATGGCTACACCTTC | CASSYDTNYGYTF | TRBJ1-2 | TRBV6-5 | - | -
TGTGCCAGCAGTGAACTGGGGAGAATGAACACTGAAGCTTTCTTT | CASSELGRMNTEAFF | TRBJ1-1 | TRBV6-1 | - | -
TGCGCCAGCAGCAGCGGGACAGGGAATTCACCCCTCCACTTT | CASSSGTGNSPLHF | TRBJ1-6 | TRBV5-1 | - | TRBD1
TGTGCCACCAGTGAGGCAGGGGCCCTGAACACTGAAGCTTTCTTT | CATSEAGALNTEAFF | TRBJ1-1 | TRBV24-1 | - | -
TGCGCCAGCAGCCAAGGATCTAGCGGGGGGGCCTACAATGAGCAGTTCTTC | CASSQGSSGGAYNEQFF | TRBJ2-1 | TRBV4-1 | - | TRBD2